The entry below describes one TCR beta chain. Though probably carrying unrecorded immune exposures, donors were nominally healthy at sampling. The sample comes from a study of cytomegalovirus exposure and HLA in healthy donors. Germline V gene data show CDR1 as LNHDA and CDR2 as SQIVND (reference sequence). The CDR3 is 16 amino acids. The V and J ends lost 3 bases and 3 bases, in that order; junction bases with no gene match: 4. The PCR ran on 60 Vbeta and 13 Jbeta primers. As originally analysed: There were 70 million to 95 million unique TCR beta chains by a later count, and 10 million to 12 million of them were shared. The protocol was immunoSEQ multiplex PCR, while the TCRdb copy is restricted to in-frame clones and leaves out a portion. V and J calls and clone size are those listed in that table; D and trimming were worked out from the DNA. The data contain around 160,000 clones, 60% to 85% of them singletons.

The material sequenced was PBMCs. The sequence came from a male donor in good health and CMV-seropositive. This chain uses TRBV19 with TRBJ2-5; 13 nucleotides agree with TRBD2. The CDR3 here is CASSIGGTSGEETQYF. For the CDR3, the DNA is TGTGCCAGTAGTATCGGGGGGACTAGCGGGGAAGAGACCCAGTACTTC.